This TCR beta chain was obtained from a study of OX40 agonist ivuxolimab in advanced cancers. The wider study: Patients were dosed with the agonistic anti-OX40 (CD134) antibody ivuxolimab. The dose-escalation cohort had hepatocellular carcinoma, melanoma, renal cell or head and neck cancer.

The CDR3 length is 17 residues. Trimming cost V 5 bases and J 2 bases; bases outside gene matches: 7. CDR1 SEHNR and CDR2 FQNEAQ come from the germline V gene (reference sequence). Findings of the study overall: People who partly responded at 0.1-3.0 mg/kg had some of the least clonal expansion seen.

This clone was seen just once. Its antigen is not identified. Sequencing was performed with immunoSEQ multiplex PCR; in TCRdb, only in-frame clones are kept and a portion is missing. This table holds tens of thousands of clones, 85% to 90% found once. Systemic immunosuppression or autoimmune disease history was grounds to exclude patients. The source material was CD4+ or CD8+ T cells sorted from blood, sampled in a trial of the OX40 agonist ivuxolimab. The source of this sequence is an adult with an advanced solid tumor such as melanoma, head and neck, liver or kidney cancer. This chain uses TRBV7-9 with TRBJ1-4; 11 nucleotides align to TRBD1. Here the CDR3 reads CASSPRTGGRTNEKLFF. CDR3 in DNA: TGTGCCAGCAGCCCGAGGACAGGGGGCAGGACTAATGAAAAACTGTTTTTT.